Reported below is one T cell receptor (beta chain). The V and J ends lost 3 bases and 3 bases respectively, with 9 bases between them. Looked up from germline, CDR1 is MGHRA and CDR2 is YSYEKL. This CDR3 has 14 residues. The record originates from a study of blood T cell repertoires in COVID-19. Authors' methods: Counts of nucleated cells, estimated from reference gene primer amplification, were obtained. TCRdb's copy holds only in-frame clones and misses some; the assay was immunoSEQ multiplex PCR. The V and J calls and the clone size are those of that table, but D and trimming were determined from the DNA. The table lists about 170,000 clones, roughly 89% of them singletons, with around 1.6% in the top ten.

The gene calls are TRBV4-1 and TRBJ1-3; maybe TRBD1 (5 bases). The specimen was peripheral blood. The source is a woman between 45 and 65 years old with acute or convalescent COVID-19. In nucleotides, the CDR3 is TGCGCCAGCAGCCACACCGGGGGTGGAAACACCATATATTTT. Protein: CASSHTGGGNTIYF.